One sample yielded the 24 T cell receptor beta chains listed below, sequenced in a study of cytomegalovirus exposure and HLA in healthy donors. Use of 60 Vbeta and 13 Jbeta primers characterized the PCR. Assay: immunoSEQ multiplex PCR; the TCRdb copy retains only in-frame clones and omits some. Among roughly 98,000 clones, roughly 76% were seen once, and the ten largest hold under 2.5%. The sample was PBMCs. The receptors were gathered from a man aged 45-65 years in good health and CMV-seronegative.

V is TRBV5-6 and J is TRBJ1-2; 8 nucleotides align to TRBD1. This CDR3 contains 15 residues. V dropped 3 bases and J dropped 3; count of bases not matched to a gene: 7. Germline V CDR1 and CDR2: SGHDT, YYEEEE. Here the CDR3 DNA reads TGTGCCAGCAGCTCGCCAGGGGGCGCGGACTATGGCTACACCTTC. Its protein product is CASSSPGGADYGYTF.

This clone has only one observation. The chain couples TRBV30 to TRBJ2-7, with 8 bases that match TRBD2. With V trimmed by 0 bases and J by 6 bases, 7 bases remained unmatched. The CDR3 sequence is 14 residues long. In germline, CDR1 is GTSNPN, CDR2 SVGIG (reference sequence). CDR3 amino acids: CAWSVGSGSSEQYF. The CDR3 region has the DNA TGTGCCTGGAGTGTTGGCAGCGGGAGCTCCGAGCAGTACTTC.

The rearrangement links TRBV19 to TRBJ1-5; no clear D. The V gene's germline CDR1 is LNHDA and CDR2 SQIVND (reference sequence). This CDR3 has 15 amino acids. V lost 5 bases and J 0 bases, leaving 11 bases between the germline ends. The DNA of the CDR3 is TGTGCCAGTAGTCCGACGTGGAGTAGCAATCAGCCCCAGCATTTT. Translating it yields CASSPTWSSNQPQHF.

The chain links TRBV6-5 to TRBJ2-5, with 7 bases matching TRBD2. Trimming cost V 2 bases and J 5 bases; bases outside gene matches: 2. Germline CDR1 and CDR2: MNHEY and SVGAGI. The CDR3 contains 13 residues. CDR3 sequence: CASSYGEGETQYF. DNA for the CDR3: TGTGCCAGCAGTTACGGGGAGGGGGAGACCCAGTACTTC.

Only a few counts were recorded for this clone. The chain combines TRBV27 with TRBJ2-5; 13 bases line up with TRBD2. This CDR3 contains 16 residues. Losses at the gene ends were 5 bases for V and 1 base for J; bases not matched to a gene: 4. CDR1 is MNHEY, CDR2 SMNVEV, per germline (reference sequence). The CDR3 DNA follows: TGTGCCAGCAGTCCACGGACTAGCGGGGGCCAAGAGACCCAGTACTTC. Amino acid sequence: CASSPRTSGGQETQYF.

The V gene is TRBV2, the J gene TRBJ2-2; 10 nucleotides agree with TRBD2. The CDR3 covers 16 residues. Looked up from germline, CDR1 is SNHLY and CDR2 is FYNNEI. V dropped 10 bases and J dropped 1; count of bases not matched to a gene: 9. The chain's CDR3 is CATLRVAGGNTGELFF. CDR3 DNA: TGTGCCACCCTTAGAGTAGCGGGAGGGAACACCGGGGAGCTGTTTTTT.

This rearrangement joins TRBV6-5 to TRBJ2-3; the D gene is possibly TRBD2 (6 bases). CDR1 and CDR2 (germline): MNHEY, SVGAGI. The CDR3 has 13 amino acids. The CDR3 DNA reads as TGTGCGCTCGGCGGCGGGGGCACAGATACGCAGTATTTT. This encodes CALGGGGTDTQYF.

The rearrangement uses TRBV6-6 and TRBJ1-1; D perhaps matches TRBD1 (5 bases). CDR3 length equals 12 residues. V was cut by 6 bases and J by 1 base, with 6 bases left in between. CDR1 is MNHNY, CDR2 SVGAGI, per germline (reference sequence). CDR3 nucleotide sequence: TGTGCCAGCAGCGACAGGAACACTGAAGCTTTCTTT. As protein: CASSDRNTEAFF.

The genes are TRBV25-1 and TRBJ2-3; weak D call: TRBD2 (6 bases). The germline V and J ends were trimmed by 4 bases and 3 bases, with 17 bases remaining between them. This CDR3 comprises 16 residues. Germline V gene sequence: CDR1 MGHDK, CDR2 SYGVNS. The CDR3 protein is CASSAPPGEVTDTQYF. CDR3 in DNA: TGTGCCAGCAGTGCCCCACCGGGGGAAGTGACAGATACGCAGTATTTT.

This clone appeared a few times. V usage is TRBV5-4 and J usage is TRBJ2-5; the match to TRBD1 covers 12 bases. Per the germline V gene, CDR1 is SGHNT and CDR2 is YYREEE (reference sequence). Germline trimming cut 0 bases from V and 4 bases from J; bases unmatched to any gene: 10. This CDR3 contains 18 residues. The CDR3 loop is CASSLAEGTGGSRETQYF. The CDR3 region has the DNA TGTGCCAGCAGCTTGGCCGAAGGGACAGGGGGCTCCCGAGAGACCCAGTACTTC.

The V call is TRBV2, the J call TRBJ2-1; possible D gene TRBD1, 5 bases. The V end was cut by 3 bases, the J end by 5 bases, with 11 bases between. Germline V gene data show CDR1 as SNHLY and CDR2 as FYNNEI. This CDR3 spans 14 amino acids. The CDR3 DNA follows: TGTGCCAGCAGTGATGGTGGGGCCCACAATGAGCAGTTCTTC. It codes for CASSDGGAHNEQFF.

This clone was seen a few times. The genes are TRBV28 and TRBJ1-3, with D maybe TRBD1 (6 bases). There are 15 residues in the CDR3. V lost 4 bases to trimming and J lost 2 bases, with 12 bases between them. CDR1 is MDHEN and CDR2 is SYDVKM in the germline V gene. The CDR3 bases are TGTGCCAGCAGTTCGGGGGGGCAGGCTGGAAACACCATATATTTT. It translates to CASSSGGQAGNTIYF. Complete variable domain (other parts from reference TRBV28 and TRBJ1-3): DVKVTQSSRYLVKRTGEKVFLECVQDMDHENMFWYRQDPGLGLRLIYFSYDVKMKEKGDIPEGYSVSREKKERFSLILESASTNQTSMYLCASSSGGQAGNTIYFGEGSWLTVV.

V gene TRBV18 combines with J gene TRBJ2-2, with 8 bases that match TRBD2. The germline gives CDR1 KGHSH, CDR2 LQKENI. V was pared by 5 bases and J by 1 base, with 3 bases of the junction left unmatched. The CDR3 consists of 15 residues. CDR3 region: CASSEREGNTGELFF. The CDR3 region has the DNA TGTGCCAGCTCAGAACGGGAGGGGAACACCGGGGAGCTGTTTTTT.

This clone appeared a single time. The CDR3 region has the DNA TGTGCCAGCAGCCAAGGCCAATTAGGGGGAATCTACGAGCAGTACTTC. Amino acid sequence: CASSQGQLGGIYEQYF. The chain employs TRBV4-2 and TRBJ2-7; the D gene is possibly TRBD1 (6 bases). Per the germline V gene, CDR1 is LGHNA and CDR2 is YNFKEQ. Trimming shortened V by 1 base and J by 3 bases, and 16 bases separated the two germline ends. The CDR3 is 16 residues long.

The chain recombines TRBV27 with TRBJ1-4; 11 bases map to TRBD1. CDR1 MNHEY and CDR2 SMNVEV come from the germline V gene (reference sequence). Germline trimming cut 7 bases from V and 12 bases from J; bases unmatched to any gene: 7. The CDR3 runs to 13 residues. As DNA, the CDR3 is TGTGCCAGCAAAGATAGGGGACAGGGGGAACTGTTTTTT. Translation: CASKDRGQGELFF. Full variable domain (outside the CDR3, taken from reference TRBV27 and TRBJ1-4): EAQVTQNPRYLITVTGKKLTVTCSQNMNHEYMSWYRQDPGLGLRQIYYSMNVEVTDKGDVPEGYKVSRKEKRNFPLILESPSPNQTSLYFCASKDRGQGELFFGSGTQLSVL.

V and J are TRBV5-4 and TRBJ2-2, with D unresolved. The CDR3 extends over 15 amino acids. In germline, CDR1 is SGHNT, CDR2 YYREEE (reference sequence). V lost 0 bases, J lost 1 base, and 7 bases lay in between. CDR3 nucleotide sequence: TGTGCCAGCAGCTTGGGAACAGAGAACACCGGGGAGCTGTTTTTT. This encodes CASSLGTENTGELFF.

This clone came up a few times. V gene TRBV9 combines with J gene TRBJ2-2; possible D gene TRBD2, 5 bases. Trimming stripped 3 bases from V and 6 bases from J, with 12 bases between. This CDR3 is 14 amino acids long. Germline V gives CDR1 SGDLS, CDR2 YYNGEE. The CDR3 DNA is TGTGCCAGCAGCGGGGGAGCCGGGTCCGGGGAGCTGTTTTTT. Its protein product is CASSGGAGSGELFF.

The chain couples TRBV5-1 to TRBJ1-2; D perhaps matches TRBD1 (5 bases). The CDR3 has 12 amino acids. V dropped 5 bases and J dropped 2 bases, with 7 bases sitting between them. From germline, CDR1 is SGHRS and CDR2 YFSETQ. Written as DNA, the CDR3 is TGCGCCAGCAGTTCAGGGAACTATGGCTACACCTTC. This translates into CASSSGNYGYTF.

The J gene is TRBJ1-4, the V gene TRBV15, with D possibly matching TRBD1 (5 bases). CDR1 and CDR2 from the germline V gene are LNHNV and YYDKDF (reference sequence). The CDR3 runs 16 residues. Trimming removed 3 bases from V and 7 bases from J, with 18 bases in between. The CDR3: CATSSRQGSVGEKLFF. The CDR3 DNA follows: TGTGCCACCAGCAGTCGTCAGGGATCCGTCGGTGAAAAACTGTTTTTT.

The chain employs TRBV7-6 and TRBJ1-1, with TRBD1 identical over 8 bases. Losses at the gene ends were 3 bases for V and 4 bases for J; bases not matched to a gene: 7. This CDR3 region has 15 residues. Germline lookup yields CDR1 SGHVS and CDR2 FNYEAQ. The CDR3 loop is CASSLDDRGPTEAFF. The CDR3, as DNA: TGTGCCAGCAGCTTGGATGACAGGGGTCCCACTGAAGCTTTCTTT.

The chain carries TRBV15 and TRBJ2-4; 7 bases line up with TRBD1. V was clipped by 3 bases and J by 0 bases; unmatched bases: 11. The CDR3 is made up of 18 amino acids. CDR1 LNHNV and CDR2 YYDKDF come from the germline V gene (reference sequence). This CDR3 is CATSRGSGGNLAKNIQYF. The CDR3 DNA is TGTGCCACCAGCAGGGGCTCAGGGGGAAATCTAGCCAAAAACATTCAGTACTTC.

The chain carries TRBV15 and TRBJ2-7; 8 positions match TRBD2. Per the germline V gene, CDR1 is LNHNV and CDR2 is YYDKDF (reference sequence). CDR3 length equals 14 residues. The junction had 4 bases not matched to a gene; V was cut back by 4 bases and J by 2 bases. Here the CDR3 reads CATSISGTAYEQYF. The CDR3, as DNA: TGTGCCACCAGCATTAGCGGGACCGCCTACGAGCAGTACTTC.

A few counts support this clone. V usage is TRBV7-9 and J usage is TRBJ2-7, with 12 nucleotides matching TRBD1. Germline V gives CDR1 SEHNR, CDR2 FQNEAQ (reference sequence). The CDR3 has 15 residues. Germline trimming cut 5 bases from V and 4 bases from J; bases unmatched to any gene: 6. The DNA for the CDR3 is TGTGCCAGCAGCCTTCGGGGACAGGGGGCTTACGAGCAGTACTTC. Translated: CASSLRGQGAYEQYF.

The CDR3 protein is CASSFRGGAPEQYF. The CDR3 DNA reads as TGTGCCAGCAGCTTCCGGGGGGGGGCGCCCGAGCAGTACTTC. The chain has TRBV7-2 and TRBJ2-7; 8 bases line up with TRBD2. CDR3 length: 14 residues. The germline V gene has CDR1 SGHTA and CDR2 FQGNSA. J lost 6 bases, V lost 3 bases, and 7 bases had no gene match.